This T cell receptor (beta chain) was captured in a study of CD8 T cells in Susac syndrome. The study's findings and limits: As acknowledged by the study, its TCR sequencing and HLA analysis included a relatively small number of individuals.

Worth noting for this clonotype: The antigen is not known.

RNA amounts of roughly 0.5 to 1 ug underwent reverse transcription with random hexamers. An immunoSEQ multiplex PCR generated amplified TCR beta CDR3 products spanning 54 Vbeta and 13 Jbeta. TCRdb itself ran the immunoSEQ multiplex PCR reads through MiXCR, one entry per CDR3 protein. The sample lists some 150,000 distinct CDR3 sequences; 95% to 96% were seen once. Deletions cut 1 base from V and 1 base from J, with 10 bases between. CDR3 length: 14 residues. Germline values: CDR1 DFQATT, CDR2 SNEGSKA (reference sequence). The chain has TRBV20-1 and TRBJ2-5, with D tentatively TRBD1 (6 bases). The source of this sequence is a human donor with multiple sclerosis. Material for sequencing was CD8+ T cells from PBMCs. The CDR3 loop reads CSARAWDTQETQYF. As DNA, the CDR3 is TGCAGTGCTAGAGCATGGGACACCCAAGAGACCCAGTACTTC.